The next 2 T cell receptor beta chains were all read from a single sample in a study of T cell responses to AZD1222 COVID-19 vaccine. Repertoires were generated with immunoSEQ multiplex PCR, while TCRdb's copy carries only in-frame clones and drops some. Counted here are about 120,000 clones, around 90% occurring once; the ten biggest clones make up under 4.5%. The source material was peripheral blood, sampled 28 days after the second dose of the MenACWY control vaccine. These receptors were taken from an adult who received the MenACWY meningococcal vaccine as a control.

The DNA for the CDR3 is TGTGCCAGTAGTATTAAAAGGAGCTCCTACAATGAGCAGTTCTTC. Protein: CASSIKRSSYNEQFF. The J gene is TRBJ2-1, the V gene TRBV19; D ambiguous. The germline V and J ends were trimmed by 3 bases and 0 bases, with 9 bases remaining between them. Germline V gene data show CDR1 as LNHDA and CDR2 as SQIVND (reference sequence). The CDR3 totals 15 residues.

This clone appeared a few times. V gene TRBV7-2 combines with J gene TRBJ1-5; D remains ambiguous. The CDR3 contains 12 residues. V lost 5 bases and J 0 bases, leaving 2 bases between the germline ends. Germline CDR1 is SGHTA and CDR2 is FQGNSA. The CDR3 coding sequence is TGTGCCAGCAGCGATAGCAATCAGCCCCAGCATTTT. Translating gives CASSDSNQPQHF.